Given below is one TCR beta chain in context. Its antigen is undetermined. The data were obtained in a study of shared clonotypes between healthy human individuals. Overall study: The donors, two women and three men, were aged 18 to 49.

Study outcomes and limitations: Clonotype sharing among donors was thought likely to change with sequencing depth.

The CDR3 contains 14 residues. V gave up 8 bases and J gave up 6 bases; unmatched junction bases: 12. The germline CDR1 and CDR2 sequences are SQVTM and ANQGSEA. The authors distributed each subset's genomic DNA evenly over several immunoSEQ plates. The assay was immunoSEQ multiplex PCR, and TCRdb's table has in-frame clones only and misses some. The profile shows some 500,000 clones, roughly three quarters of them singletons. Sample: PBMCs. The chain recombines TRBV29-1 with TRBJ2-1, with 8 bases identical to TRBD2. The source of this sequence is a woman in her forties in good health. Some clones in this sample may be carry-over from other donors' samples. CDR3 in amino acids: CSPRGPAGGNEQFF. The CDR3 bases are TGCAGCCCCCGGGGCCCGGCGGGAGGCAATGAGCAGTTCTTC.